The next 32 T cell receptor beta chains were all read from a single sample in a study of OX40 agonist ivuxolimab in advanced cancers. Profiled with immunoSEQ multiplex PCR; TCRdb holds only in-frame clones, not every one. The data hold about 70,000 clones, with 78% observed a single time. This specimen consisted of CD4+ or CD8+ T cells sorted from blood, obtained in a trial of the OX40 agonist ivuxolimab. The source of these receptors is an adult with an advanced solid tumor such as melanoma, head and neck, liver or kidney cancer.

The DNA for the CDR3 is TGCGCCAGCAGCCATAGCGGGGGGGTCACAGATACGCAGTATTTT. Translated, it gives CASSHSGGVTDTQYF. The rearrangement uses TRBV4-3 and TRBJ2-3; 11 nucleotides line up with TRBD2. J was trimmed by 2 bases and V by 3 bases; bases with no gene match: 1. CDR3 length: 15 amino acids. CDR1 and CDR2 (germline): LGHNA, YSLEER.

The V call is TRBV7-2, the J call TRBJ2-7; no clear D. This CDR3 is built from 15 residues. V gave up 1 base and J gave up 5 bases, with 15 bases separating them. Germline V gives CDR1 SGHTA, CDR2 FQGNSA. The CDR3 here is CASSLEGRDIDEQYF. CDR3 DNA: TGTGCCAGCAGCTTAGAAGGCAGAGACATCGACGAGCAGTACTTC.

V usage is TRBV11-2 and J usage is TRBJ2-5; D possibly corresponds to TRBD1 (6 bases). V shed 4 bases and J shed 3 bases, with 15 bases lying between them. The CDR3 runs 15 residues. Per germline, CDR1 SGHAT and CDR2 FQNNGV. The CDR3 loop reads CASSSRGTPEETQYF. The DNA for the CDR3 is TGTGCCAGCAGCTCTAGGGGGACACCCGAAGAGACCCAGTACTTC.

This clone was observed a few times. The gene calls are TRBV28 and TRBJ1-2; 10 positions agree with TRBD1. Germline V gene sequence: CDR1 MDHEN, CDR2 SYDVKM. With 4 bases clipped from V and 6 bases from J, the junction kept 8 bases outside the gene matches. The CDR3 length is 15 residues. The CDR3 region is CASSSPGQGPDGYTF. CDR3 in DNA: TGTGCCAGCAGTTCTCCGGGACAGGGGCCTGATGGCTACACCTTC.

This chain joins TRBV19 and TRBJ2-1; D possibly corresponds to TRBD2 (6 bases). The CDR3 contains 13 residues. In germline, CDR1 is LNHDA, CDR2 SQIVND (reference sequence). V lost 5 bases, J lost 8 bases, and 13 bases lay in between. CDR3 amino acids: CASSLTRGDEQFF. CDR3 in DNA: TGTGCCAGTAGTTTGACTAGAGGGGATGAGCAGTTCTTC.

The chain uses TRBV29-1 and TRBJ2-1, with TRBD2 matching over 12 bases. Germline CDR1 is SQVTM and CDR2 is ANQGSEA. The CDR3 runs 14 residues. Trimming at V came to 6 bases and at J to 3 bases, leaving 3 bases not matched to a gene. CDR3 sequence: CSVETSGSYNEQFF. CDR3 nucleotide sequence: TGCAGCGTCGAGACTAGCGGGAGCTACAATGAGCAGTTCTTC.

A few counts support this clone. The V and J genes are TRBV5-5 and TRBJ2-1; perhaps TRBD2 as D (5 bases). CDR1 SGHKS and CDR2 YYEKEE come from the germline V gene (reference sequence). Trimming shortened V by 2 bases and J by 8 bases, and 14 bases separated the two germline ends. This CDR3 comprises 14 residues. CDR3 region: CASSFRTRGDEQFF. The CDR3, as DNA: TGTGCCAGCAGCTTCCGGACTCGAGGCGATGAGCAGTTCTTC.

The chain uses TRBV28 and TRBJ2-7; D call uncertain. V was shortened by 3 bases and J by 3 bases, with 3 bases between the two germline ends. CDR3 size: 11 residues. Germline values: CDR1 MDHEN, CDR2 SYDVKM. In DNA, the CDR3 is TGTGCCAGCAGTTTCATCTACGAGCAGTACTTC. Protein: CASSFIYEQYF. Supplemented by reference TRBV28 and TRBJ2-7, the full variable domain reads DVKVTQSSRYLVKRTGEKVFLECVQDMDHENMFWYRQDPGLGLRLIYFSYDVKMKEKGDIPEGYSVSREKKERFSLILESASTNQTSMYLCASSFIYEQYFGPGTRLTVT.

This chain connects TRBV5-4 to TRBJ2-2; D is possibly TRBD1 (5 bases). The CDR3 consists of 16 residues. The V end lost 0 bases, the J end lost 4 bases, and 13 bases lay between the germline ends. Germline CDR1 reads SGHNT; CDR2 reads YYREEE (reference sequence). CDR3 nucleotides: TGTGCCAGCAGCTTGGGTCAGGGCCGCGCCACCGGGGAGCTGTTTTTT. As protein: CASSLGQGRATGELFF.

This clone was picked up a small number of times. This chain joins TRBV27 and TRBJ1-5, with 9 bases that match TRBD1. The germline V gene encodes CDR1 MNHEY and CDR2 SMNVEV (reference sequence). Trimming at V came to 3 bases and at J to 1 base, leaving 10 bases not matched to a gene. This CDR3 is built from 18 residues. CDR3 loop: CASSFSGQGTGSNQPQHF. CDR3 bases: TGTGCCAGCAGTTTCTCAGGACAGGGGACTGGGAGCAATCAGCCCCAGCATTTT.

This clone came up once. The chain joins TRBV6-6 to TRBJ2-1, with D possibly matching TRBD2 (6 bases). CDR1 is MNHNY, CDR2 SVGAGI, per germline (reference sequence). The CDR3 contains 15 residues. Trimming took off 2 bases at V and 0 bases at J, with 8 bases between the two ends. The CDR3 DNA sequence: TGTGCCAGCAGTTACGTGGGGGGCTCCTACAATGAGCAGTTCTTC. Translating gives CASSYVGGSYNEQFF.

The chain couples TRBV5-1 to TRBJ2-7; TRBD1 matches 7 bases. The CDR3 is 16 amino acids. V was pared by 2 bases and J by 2 bases, with 10 bases of the junction left unmatched. From germline, CDR1 is SGHRS and CDR2 YFSETQ. In DNA, the CDR3 is TGCGCCAGCAGCTTCCTTATTCGGGACAGACCCTACGAGCAGTACTTC. Its translation: CASSFLIRDRPYEQYF.

This clone was recorded once. The chain employs TRBV27 and TRBJ2-6; D might be TRBD1 (6 bases). The CDR3 consists of 14 residues. Trimming left V 8 bases short and J 2 bases short, with 10 bases between. The germline V gene has CDR1 MNHEY and CDR2 SMNVEV (reference sequence). CDR3 DNA sequence: TGTGCCAGCGCCGGGACAACTGGGGCCAACGTCCTGACTTTC. Protein sequence: CASAGTTGANVLTF.

This clone was recorded only once. The rearrangement uses TRBV11-2 and TRBJ1-1, with TRBD1 matching over 7 bases. The CDR3 has 15 amino acids. Trimming cost V 2 bases and J 0 bases; bases outside gene matches: 3. The germline gives CDR1 SGHAT, CDR2 FQNNGV. The CDR3 nucleotides are TGTGCCAGCAGCTTAATTGGACAGGTGAACACTGAAGCTTTCTTT. It codes for CASSLIGQVNTEAFF.

The V call is TRBV7-2, the J call TRBJ2-7; 9 positions agree with TRBD2. Trimming took 1 base from V and 2 from J; bases not matched to a gene: 6. The CDR3 runs 16 residues. Germline values: CDR1 SGHTA, CDR2 FQGNSA. This CDR3 reads CASSLGGSGSAYEQYF. The CDR3 DNA reads as TGTGCCAGCAGCTTAGGCGGTAGCGGGAGTGCCTACGAGCAGTACTTC.

This chain connects TRBV27 to TRBJ1-1; D not certain. Germline V gene lookup returns CDR1 MNHEY and CDR2 SMNVEV (reference sequence). V gave up 6 bases and J gave up 4 bases, with 12 bases separating them. The CDR3 covers 13 residues. The CDR3 sequence is CASSPSGFTEAFF. The CDR3 DNA sequence: TGTGCCAGCAGCCCTTCGGGCTTCACTGAAGCTTTCTTT.

The chain links TRBV29-1 to TRBJ1-1; 8 bases line up with TRBD1. The CDR3 has 14 residues. Per the germline V gene, CDR1 is SQVTM and CDR2 is ANQGSEA. J lost 0 bases, V lost 7 bases, and 7 bases had no gene match. This CDR3 reads CSGIPGQVNTEAFF. CDR3 DNA: TGCAGCGGAATTCCGGGACAGGTGAACACTGAAGCTTTCTTT.

This clone was seen only a few times. The chain is built from TRBV7-2 and TRBJ2-4, with D tentatively TRBD1 (7 bases). Germline loops: CDR1 SGHTA, CDR2 FQGNSA. This CDR3 comprises 16 residues. Trimming pared 5 bases from V and 0 bases from J, leaving 14 bases between. The CDR3 DNA follows: TGTGCCAGCAGCCCCAACAGGGGACTAGCCAAAAACATTCAGTACTTC. Its translation is CASSPNRGLAKNIQYF.

J is TRBJ1-3 and V is TRBV28; 10 bases are a match to TRBD1. This CDR3 region has 17 residues. The trim removed 7 bases at V and 0 bases at J, leaving 9 bases unmatched. Germline assignment: CDR1 MDHEN and CDR2 SYDVKM. Here the CDR3 reads CASTQRTGGSSGNTIYF. The CDR3 nucleotides read TGTGCCAGCACCCAGAGGACAGGGGGTTCCTCTGGAAACACCATATATTTT.

The rearrangement uses TRBV4-1 and TRBJ1-1; D not resolved. This CDR3 region has 14 residues. From germline, CDR1 is MGHRA and CDR2 YSYEKL. V lost 4 bases to trimming and J lost 6 bases, with 15 bases between them. The CDR3 DNA reads TGCGCCAGCAGCCCCGTACTCCAGAGGCCTGAAGCTTTCTTT. It translates to CASSPVLQRPEAFF.

The chain has TRBV4-1 and TRBJ2-5; possibly TRBD2 for D (5 bases). Germline V gene sequence: CDR1 MGHRA, CDR2 YSYEKL. The ends were cut back, 0 bases at V and 5 bases at J, with 10 bases in the middle. CDR3 length: 14 residues. CDR3 residues: CASSQDGGRETQYF. CDR3 sequence (DNA): TGCGCCAGCAGCCAAGATGGAGGACGGGAGACCCAGTACTTC.

There are a few counts of this clone. This chain links TRBV6-6 with TRBJ1-4; D not certain. CDR3 length: 10 amino acids. The V gene's germline CDR1 is MNHNY and CDR2 SVGAGI (reference sequence). Here the CDR3 reads CATEKEKLFF. In DNA form, the CDR3 reads TGTGCAACCGAGAAGGAAAAACTGTTTTTT.

The chain joins TRBV15 to TRBJ1-1; D call uncertain. The germline V gene has CDR1 LNHNV and CDR2 YYDKDF (reference sequence). Trimming took 3 bases from V and 6 from J, leaving 14 bases between them. This CDR3 is 14 amino acids long. The CDR3 nucleotides are TGTGCCACCAGCAGGAGGGAGGGAGTCGCTGAAGCTTTCTTT. It is translated as CATSRREGVAEAFF.

The chain uses TRBV9 and TRBJ1-1; D uncertain. The CDR3 has 13 residues. Germline CDR1 is SGDLS and CDR2 is YYNGEE. Trimming stripped 0 bases from V and 10 bases from J, with 13 bases between. The CDR3 protein is CASSVGPTWGAFF. The CDR3 DNA reads TGTGCCAGCAGCGTAGGCCCCACTTGGGGAGCTTTCTTT.

A few counts support this clone. This chain connects TRBV10-2 to TRBJ2-7; possibly TRBD2 for D (6 bases). This CDR3 has 12 amino acids. The germline CDR1 and CDR2 sequences are WSHSY and SAAADI. Between the trimmed V and J ends, which lost 5 bases and 3 bases, there was a span of 8 bases. The CDR3 coding sequence is TGCGCCAGCAGTCGGGGGAACTACGAGCAGTACTTC. As protein: CASSRGNYEQYF.

This clone was seen once. The chain carries TRBV29-1 and TRBJ2-5, with D uncertain. The CDR3 consists of 11 residues. Germline values: CDR1 SQVTM, CDR2 ANQGSEA. The CDR3, as DNA: TGCACCGGACGAGAGGCAGAGACCCAGTACTTC. It is translated as CTGREAETQYF. Variable domain in full (rest from reference TRBV29-1 and TRBJ2-5): SAVISQKPSRDICQRGTSLTIQCQVDSQVTMMFWYRQQPGQSLTLIATANQGSEATYESGFVIDKFPISRPNLTFSTLTVSNMSPEDSSIYLCTGREAETQYFGPGTRLLVL.

This sequence joins TRBV6-5 and TRBJ2-7; D may be TRBD1 (5 bases). CDR1 and CDR2 from the germline V gene are MNHEY and SVGAGI. The CDR3 is made up of 15 amino acids. Trimming removed 0 bases at V and 1 base at J, with 10 bases between. CDR3 nucleotide sequence: TGTGCCAGCAGTTACTCGGCGCAGGGTTCCTACGAGCAGTACTTC. Protein product: CASSYSAQGSYEQYF.

V and J are TRBV4-1 and TRBJ2-7; 7 bases agree with TRBD1. Germline V gene sequence: CDR1 MGHRA, CDR2 YSYEKL. This CDR3 is 14 amino acids long. The V segment lost 5 bases and the J segment 2 bases; nucleotides outside the gene matches: 6. Here the CDR3 DNA reads TGCGCCAGCAGCTTTCAGACAGGGCCCTACGAGCAGTACTTC. Amino acid sequence: CASSFQTGPYEQYF.

This rearrangement joins TRBV6-5 to TRBJ1-3; weak D call: TRBD1 (5 bases). The CDR3 sequence is 14 residues long. Trimming shortened V by 6 bases and J by 2 bases, and 11 bases separated the two germline ends. Germline CDR1 reads MNHEY; CDR2 reads SVGAGI. CDR3 bases: TGTGCCAGCAGCCCCCAGGGCCCTGGAAACACCATATATTTT. Translating it yields CASSPQGPGNTIYF.

The chain has TRBV5-1 and TRBJ1-1; unclear D gene. Trimming stripped 4 bases from V and 0 bases from J, with 10 bases between. The V gene's germline CDR1 is SGHRS and CDR2 YFSETQ. CDR3 length: 14 residues. The CDR3 DNA sequence: TGCGCCAGCAGCCCACAGAGCATGAACACTGAAGCTTTCTTT. As protein: CASSPQSMNTEAFF.

This clone has a handful of counts. The genes are TRBV5-1 and TRBJ2-3; 8 nucleotides align to TRBD2. The germline V gene has CDR1 SGHRS and CDR2 YFSETQ. This CDR3 comprises 16 residues. The V segment lost 4 bases and the J segment 4 bases; nucleotides outside the gene matches: 11. The CDR3 region is CASSLLGTRVSDTQYF. CDR3 nucleotides: TGCGCCAGCAGCCTCCTAGGGACTAGAGTGTCAGATACGCAGTATTTT.

The rearrangement links TRBV5-6 to TRBJ1-1; maybe TRBD1 (5 bases). The CDR3 extends over 12 amino acids. V gave up 2 bases and J gave up 7 bases, with 9 bases separating them. Germline CDR1 SGHDT, CDR2 YYEEEE. The CDR3 region is CASSFGGNEAFF. The CDR3 DNA reads as TGTGCCAGCAGCTTTGGGGGAAATGAAGCTTTCTTT.